The 20 T cell receptor beta chains presented below share a single source sample, sequenced in a study of OX40 agonist ivuxolimab in advanced cancers. Here immunoSEQ multiplex PCR was the method, and the copy in TCRdb shows in-frame clones only, minus some. The sample lists 40,000 to 45,000 clones, about 90% occurring once. Here the sequenced sample was CD4+ or CD8+ T cells sorted from blood, taken in a trial of the OX40 agonist ivuxolimab. These receptors came from an adult with an advanced solid tumor such as melanoma, head and neck, liver or kidney cancer.

The V and J genes are TRBV9 and TRBJ1-4, with D possibly being TRBD1 (6 bases). The CDR3 is made up of 14 amino acids. The germline CDR1 and CDR2 sequences are SGDLS and YYNGEE. Trimming left V 3 bases short and J 3 bases short, with 9 bases between. The CDR3 DNA sequence: TGTGCCAGCAGCGGACAGGCCTCTAATGAAAAACTGTTTTTT. This sequence encodes CASSGQASNEKLFF.

This clone was counted once. V usage is TRBV27 and J usage is TRBJ2-1; tentatively, D is TRBD2 (5 bases). V lost 2 bases, J lost 0 bases, and 14 bases lay in between. This CDR3 contains 17 residues. The germline gives CDR1 MNHEY, CDR2 SMNVEV (reference sequence). The CDR3, as DNA: TGTGCCAGCAGTTTAGAGGGTAGCTGGAGCTCCTACAATGAGCAGTTCTTC. This encodes CASSLEGSWSSYNEQFF.

Turning to this clone: A junction end diverges from the germline sequence, so it may reflect a read error. The chain recombines TRBV14 with TRBJ2-7; no firm D call. This CDR3 spans 13 amino acids. Looked up from germline, CDR1 is SGHDN and CDR2 is FVKESK. CDR3 amino acids: CTSSQAAGYEQYF. CDR3 in DNA: TGTACCAGCAGCCAAGCAGCAGGCTACGAGCAGTACTTC.

The V call is TRBV19, the J call TRBJ1-6; D perhaps matches TRBD1 (6 bases). Trimming took off 5 bases at V and 7 bases at J, with 15 bases between the two ends. CDR1 LNHDA and CDR2 SQIVND come from the germline V gene (reference sequence). The CDR3 sequence is 15 residues long. Here the CDR3 DNA reads TGTGCCAGTAGTCAGCGGGCACAGGGCAATTCACCCCTCCACTTT. Translated: CASSQRAQGNSPLHF.

V usage is TRBV27 and J usage is TRBJ2-3, with 7 bases that match TRBD1. The CDR3 covers 18 residues. With V trimmed by 4 bases and J by 3 bases, 16 bases remained unmatched. CDR1 and CDR2 (germline): MNHEY, SMNVEV (reference sequence). This CDR3 is CASSSTKMRGQLTDTQYF. CDR3 DNA sequence: TGTGCCAGCAGTTCTACCAAAATGAGGGGGCAGTTAACAGATACGCAGTATTTT.

This sequence joins TRBV4-1 and TRBJ2-3, with D possibly being TRBD1 or TRBD2 (5 bases each). The V and J ends lost 6 bases and 6 bases respectively, with 13 bases between them. The germline CDR1 and CDR2 sequences are MGHRA and YSYEKL. The CDR3 is 13 amino acids. In DNA, the CDR3 is TGCGCCAGCAGACTAGAGAACAGGGATACGCAGTATTTT. It specifies CASRLENRDTQYF.

The rearrangement links TRBV9 to TRBJ2-1; TRBD1 aligns across 11 bases. The germline CDR1 and CDR2 sequences are SGDLS and YYNGEE. The CDR3 spans 15 residues. The V segment lost 3 bases and the J segment 4 bases; nucleotides outside the gene matches: 3. The CDR3: CASSGRDRGYNEQFF. The CDR3 DNA reads TGTGCCAGCAGCGGCCGGGACAGGGGGTACAATGAGCAGTTCTTC.

The J gene is TRBJ1-5, the V gene TRBV7-8, with 9 bases aligning to TRBD1. Germline V gene lookup returns CDR1 SGHVS and CDR2 FQNEAQ. There are 17 residues in the CDR3. Trimming cost V 4 bases and J 6 bases; bases outside gene matches: 13. The CDR3 coding sequence is TGTGCCAGCAGCTCATTCGGGGACAGGGAATTGGGTCAGCCCCAGCATTTT. It yields the protein CASSSFGDRELGQPQHF.

The CDR3 loop is CASSGSDGELFF. The DNA of the CDR3 is TGCGCCAGCAGTGGGTCCGACGGGGAGCTGTTTTTT. This chain links TRBV10-2 with TRBJ2-2; D gene unclear. This CDR3 is 12 amino acids long. Trimming took off 4 bases at V and 7 bases at J, with 7 bases between the two ends. Germline CDR1 and CDR2: WSHSY and SAAADI.

The chain has TRBV7-9 and TRBJ2-5; TRBD2 aligns across 7 bases. The CDR3 extends over 17 amino acids. Germline assignment: CDR1 SEHNR and CDR2 FQNEAQ (reference sequence). J lost 4 bases, V lost 1 base, and 12 bases had no gene match. CDR3 coding DNA: TGTGCCAGCAGCTTAGATACGACGGGGGGTTTTTTAGAGACCCAGTACTTC. This codes for CASSLDTTGGFLETQYF.

This clone was seen a single time. J is TRBJ2-1 and V is TRBV11-2; D unclear. Germline V gene sequence: CDR1 SGHAT, CDR2 FQNNGV. Trimming shortened V by 0 bases and J by 6 bases, and 6 bases separated the two germline ends. CDR3 length: 13 amino acids. In DNA, the CDR3 is TGTGCCAGCAGCTTAGAGTGGGGCAATGAGCAGTTCTTC. Its protein is CASSLEWGNEQFF.

CDR3 coding DNA: TGTGCCAGTACCCTCGAACAGGTTATTTATCAGCCCCAGCATTTT. Translated: CASTLEQVIYQPQHF. This sequence joins TRBV19 and TRBJ1-5; a weak D match, TRBD1 (5 bases). The CDR3 is 15 residues long. CDR1 LNHDA and CDR2 SQIVND come from the germline V gene (reference sequence). Trimming pared 7 bases from V and 5 bases from J, leaving 18 bases between.

This clone occurred a few times. The chain uses TRBV29-1 and TRBJ1-1, with D hard to call. With 1 base removed from V and 0 bases from J, the gap between germline ends came to 9 bases. The CDR3 extends over 14 amino acids. CDR1 and CDR2 from the germline V gene are SQVTM and ANQGSEA. The CDR3 DNA reads TGCAGCGTTGAAGGGCAGCCGATGAACACTGAAGCTTTCTTT. Residues: CSVEGQPMNTEAFF.

The V gene is TRBV29-1, the J gene TRBJ2-1, with no clear D. CDR3 size: 12 residues. V lost 4 bases, J lost 3 bases, and 7 bases lay in between. CDR1 SQVTM and CDR2 ANQGSEA come from the germline V gene. CDR3 bases: TGCAGCGTTGCCGACGGCTACAATGAGCAGTTCTTC. Translated: CSVADGYNEQFF.

J is TRBJ2-7 and V is TRBV5-5; 8 nucleotides match TRBD1. The CDR3 is 16 amino acids. Germline V gene data show CDR1 as SGHKS and CDR2 as YYEKEE (reference sequence). V dropped 5 bases and J dropped 0; count of bases not matched to a gene: 10. The CDR3 sequence is CASSRYRDRPSYEQYF. CDR3 coding DNA: TGTGCCAGCAGTAGATACCGGGACAGGCCCTCCTACGAGCAGTACTTC. Full variable domain (missing parts from reference TRBV5-5 and TRBJ2-7): DAGVTQSPTHLIKTRGQQVTLRCSPISGHKSVSWYQQVLGQGPQFIFQYYEKEERGRGNFPDRFSARQFPNYSSELNVNALLLGDSALYLCASSRYRDRPSYEQYFGPGTRLTVT.

The rearrangement uses TRBV30 and TRBJ2-7; D might be TRBD2 (5 bases). Between the trimmed V and J ends, which lost 3 bases and 0 bases, there was a span of 9 bases. The CDR3 loop spans 13 amino acids. Germline values: CDR1 GTSNPN, CDR2 SVGIG (reference sequence). The DNA for the CDR3 is TGTGCCTGGAGCGCTGGAGGCTCCTACGAGCAGTACTTC. Translated, it gives CAWSAGGSYEQYF.

This chain connects TRBV19 to TRBJ2-6; no definite D call. The V gene's germline CDR1 is LNHDA and CDR2 SQIVND (reference sequence). Deletions cut 7 bases from V and 4 bases from J, with 8 bases between. The CDR3 covers 13 residues. CDR3 residues: CASTLSGANVLTF. The CDR3 DNA reads as TGTGCCAGTACCCTGAGCGGGGCCAACGTCCTGACTTTC.

CDR3 sequence reads: CASSRPGQETQYF. In nucleotides, the CDR3 is TGTGCCAGCTCACGACCAGGGCAAGAGACCCAGTACTTC. The chain uses TRBV18 and TRBJ2-5, with D possibly TRBD1 on 5 matching bases. The CDR3 is 13 residues long. Trimming took 4 bases from V and 2 from J, leaving 8 bases between them. The germline gives CDR1 KGHSH, CDR2 LQKENI.

The chain carries TRBV5-6 and TRBJ2-5, with D hard to call. The V end lost 2 bases, the J end lost 3 bases, and 2 bases lay between the germline ends. Germline V gene sequence: CDR1 SGHDT, CDR2 YYEEEE. This CDR3 comprises 11 residues. CDR3: CASSFEETQYF. CDR3 coding DNA: TGTGCCAGCAGCTTCGAAGAGACCCAGTACTTC.

This sequence joins TRBV9 and TRBJ2-7; D unclear. The CDR3 has 14 residues. V shed 3 bases and J shed 0 bases, with 10 bases lying between them. CDR1 is SGDLS and CDR2 is YYNGEE in the germline V gene. The CDR3 DNA sequence: TGTGCCAGCAGCGCCGGGCCGAGCTCCTACGAGCAGTACTTC. Residues: CASSAGPSSYEQYF.